This T cell receptor (beta chain) was documented in a study of blood T cell repertoires in COVID-19. Study-wide background: In each case, the material was cDNA or gDNA derived from T cells, B-cell-depleted T cells, or PBMCs.

The CDR3 spans 15 residues. The germline gives CDR1 MGHRA, CDR2 YSYEKL. Trimming cost V 4 bases and J 2 bases; bases outside gene matches: 4. In the original analysis: Estimates of nucleated cell counts were drawn from the amplification of reference gene primers. Sequencing was performed with immunoSEQ multiplex PCR; in TCRdb, only in-frame clones are kept and a portion is missing. V and J calls and clone size are given by that table; D and trimming were obtained from the DNA. The sample carries 100,000 to 150,000 clones, about nine tenths recorded once. Sequenced: peripheral blood. This rearrangement joins TRBV4-1 to TRBJ2-2, with 7 bases that match TRBD1. The sequence derives from a woman in her 70s with COVID-19, enrolled during active disease. The CDR3 DNA reads TGCGCCAGCAGCCCCGGGGACAGAAACACCGGGGAGCTGTTTTTT. This gives the protein CASSPGDRNTGELFF.